The present entry profiles one T cell receptor beta chain with its context. No antigen is known for it. Uncontrolled infection, other autoimmune disease, pregnancy and lactation each barred patients from inclusion. Using RNA transcripts as the source, TCR beta CDR3 regions were amplified. The primer set for the first-round RT-PCR of the TCR CDR3 was HTBI. From the multiplex PCR reads, TCRdb called clonotypes with MiXCR, one entry per CDR3 protein. The sample carries under 400,000 distinct CDR3 sequences, about 15% recorded once. The data were obtained in a study of T cells in Graves' hyperthyroidism and ophthalmopathy. Study-wide results and limits: Among thyroid clonotypes expanded above 0.001, most also appeared in blood. Ophthalmopathy stood apart from stable hyperthyroidism in a 13 V-J model.

This CDR3 is built from 13 residues. Germline CDR1 GTSNPN, CDR2 SVGIG (reference sequence). V lost 5 bases to trimming and J lost 3 bases, with 14 bases between them. This chain links TRBV30 with TRBJ2-7; TRBD1 is a possible D gene (6 bases). The sequencing sample was made of blood. This TCR was recovered from a man aged 30 to 39 with Graves' hyperthyroidism. CDR3 sequence reads: CAWGTGTSYEQYF. CDR3 nucleotides: TGTGCCTGGGGTACCGGGACAAGCTACGAGCAGTACTTC.